Listed below are T cell receptor beta chains from one sample, sequenced in a study of beta chain features in type 1 diabetes. Method: immunoSEQ multiplex PCR; TCRdb's copy keeps in-frame clones and lacks some. Of a few hundred thousand clones in the sample, about 15% are singletons; the top ten hold more than 0.015%. Sequences were obtained from naive CD4+ T cells from blood. The receptors here all came from a woman aged 18-30 years in good health. CDR3s leave out the opening cysteine and the closing phenylalanine or tryptophan.

J gene: TRBJ2-1
V gene: TRBV25-1
CDR3 protein: ASSDLAGSSYNEQF

J gene: TRBJ1-1
V gene: TRBV9
CDR3 protein: ASSRQVNTEAF

J gene: TRBJ2-5
V gene: TRBV30
CDR3 protein: AWTGGETQY

J gene: TRBJ2-5
V gene: TRBV19
CDR3 protein: ASSSPMEKRTQY

J gene: TRBJ2-7
V gene: TRBV14
CDR3 protein: ASSQETSGPSNYEQY

J gene: TRBJ2-7
V gene: TRBV7-9
CDR3 protein: ASSPRDRGSYEQY

J gene: TRBJ1-2
V gene: TRBV30
CDR3 protein: ATRGVLSNYGYT

J gene: TRBJ1-1
V gene: TRBV6-5
CDR3 protein: ASSPPRGTEAF

J gene: TRBJ2-7
V gene: TRBV30
CDR3 protein: AYTGQGYEQY

J gene: TRBJ2-1
V gene: TRBV15
CDR3 protein: ATSRGYRTGDNEQF

J gene: TRBJ2-3
V gene: TRBV4-1
CDR3 protein: ASSQERLAGVPDTQY

J gene: TRBJ1-2
V gene: TRBV18
CDR3 protein: ASSPRQARYGYT

J gene: TRBJ2-6
V gene: TRBV4-1
CDR3 protein: ASSPGLAGFGANVLT

J gene: TRBJ2-1
V gene: TRBV11-3
CDR3 protein: ASAPRDGSYNEQF

J gene: TRBJ2-1
V gene: TRBV5-1
CDR3 protein: ASSLGQDYNEQF

J gene: TRBJ1-3
V gene: TRBV25-1
CDR3 protein: ASTTGPGNTIY

J gene: TRBJ2-5
V gene: TRBV18
CDR3 protein: ASSLDRAAETQY

J gene: TRBJ2-7
V gene: TRBV9
CDR3 protein: ASSVGGRAPYEQY

J gene: TRBJ2-3
V gene: TRBV7-2
CDR3 protein: ASSLGASGSTDTQY

J gene: TRBJ2-2
V gene: TRBV18
CDR3 protein: ASSPAGLYTGELF

J gene: TRBJ1-5
V gene: TRBV29-1
CDR3 protein: SVVFQVAGWSNQPQH

J gene: TRBJ1-3
V gene: TRBV9
CDR3 protein: ASSPGQGWGNTIY

J gene: TRBJ2-7
V gene: TRBV6-5
CDR3 protein: ASSFGLAGAEEQY

J gene: TRBJ2-1
V gene: TRBV28
CDR3 protein: ASSLWQINNEQF

J gene: TRBJ1-5
V gene: TRBV15
CDR3 protein: ASMTGNQPQH

J gene: TRBJ2-1
V gene: TRBV19
CDR3 protein: ASRQGEDEQF

J gene: .
V gene: TRBV29-1
CDR3 protein: SVGGLSHYEQY

J gene: TRBJ2-1
V gene: TRBV27
CDR3 protein: ASRPGLAFSYNEQF

J gene: TRBJ2-3
V gene: TRBV19
CDR3 protein: ASSTLRGQGTDTQY

J gene: TRBJ1-1
V gene: TRBV30
CDR3 protein: AWGGTVTEAF